This TCR beta chain came from a study of CD8+ T cells in alopecia areata. Sequencing templates came from extracted RNA that was reverse transcribed into cDNA. This table comes from immunoSEQ multiplex PCR, and its TCRdb copy is limited to in-frame clones, with some not included. This sample has more than 150,000 clones; about 47% occur once, and the top ten carry about a tenth. This CDR3 spans 14 amino acids. In germline, CDR1 is MGHDK, CDR2 SYGVNS. Trimming removed 2 bases from V and 7 bases from J, with 14 bases in between. As for treatment: oral pan-JAK inhibitor, 5-10 mg twice daily. The chain employs TRBV25-1 and TRBJ1-1; the D is unclear. The sample in question was CD8+ T cells sorted from blood, obtained at week 52, from a patient treated with tofacitinib. The TCR sequence derives from a human donor with alopecia areata. This CDR3 is CASSEPSHNHEAFF. The CDR3 nucleotides are TGTGCCAGCAGTGAACCCTCCCATAACCATGAAGCTTTCTTT.